Presented here are 9 T cell receptor beta chains from one specimen sequenced in a study of post-analysis software for immune sequencing data. Whole-study findings and limits: TRBV5-6, TRBV5-1 and TRBV20-1 belonged to a set of five TRBV segments that were more frequent in patients than controls.

Unique molecular identifiers were built into the TCR beta cDNA libraries. TCRdb fed the PCR reads into MiXCR, producing one record per CDR3 protein. The table records hundreds of thousands of distinct CDR3 sequences, 55% to 60% of them present only once. No antigen is known for these receptors. Sample: blood. These TCRs come from a girl aged 2 to 10 with multiple sclerosis.

The V call is TRBV9, the J call TRBJ2-7; D call uncertain. The CDR3 runs 14 residues. The V and J ends lost 1 base and 2 bases respectively, with 10 bases between them. Germline V gene data show CDR1 as SGDLS and CDR2 as YYNGEE. The CDR3 loop is CASSVSVVPYEQYF. The CDR3 coding sequence is TGTGCCAGCAGCGTATCGGTAGTCCCCTACGAGCAGTACTTC.

This clonotype was seen a single time. The gene calls are TRBV4-3 and TRBJ1-2; 8 bases are shared with TRBD1. CDR3 length equals 17 residues. Germline assignment: CDR1 LGHNA and CDR2 YSLEER. V trimming: 4 bases; J trimming: 5 bases; junction bases outside the gene matches: 15. The CDR3 sequence is CASSPTLNRGRGYGYTF. The CDR3 DNA reads as TGCGCCAGCAGCCCAACACTGAACAGGGGGAGGGGGTATGGCTACACCTTC.

There are a few counts of this clonotype. The rearrangement links TRBV5-1 to TRBJ2-7; D gene unclear. The germline gives CDR1 SGHRS, CDR2 YFSETQ. The CDR3 covers 15 residues. Trimming left V 0 bases short and J 4 bases short, with 14 bases between. CDR3 bases: TGCGCCAGCAGCTTGGTAGACCTGGAAGGGTACGAGCAGTACTTC. Encoded protein: CASSLVDLEGYEQYF.

This chain links TRBV13 with TRBJ2-5; perhaps TRBD1 as D (6 bases). V lost 5 bases to trimming and J lost 0 bases, with 13 bases between them. Looked up from germline, CDR1 is PRHDT and CDR2 is FYEKMQ (reference sequence). This CDR3 spans 15 amino acids. The CDR3 reads CASSKTGHYQETQYF. In DNA, the CDR3 is TGTGCCAGCAGCAAGACGGGACACTACCAAGAGACCCAGTACTTC.

This sequence joins TRBV4-3 and TRBJ1-4, with TRBD1 matching over 12 bases. V shed 4 bases, J shed 7 bases, and the junction held 4 bases outside the gene matches. The germline gives CDR1 LGHNA, CDR2 YSLEER. The CDR3 sequence is 15 residues long. This CDR3 reads CASSRGQGAGEKLFF. CDR3 bases: TGCGCCAGCAGCCGGGGACAGGGGGCCGGTGAAAAACTGTTTTTT.

This clonotype has a handful of counts. The chain uses TRBV29-1 and TRBJ2-1; 7 bases map to TRBD2. CDR3 length equals 15 residues. Germline V CDR1 and CDR2: SQVTM, ANQGSEA. Germline trimming cut 6 bases from V and 0 bases from J; bases unmatched to any gene: 8. The CDR3: CSVGDGLGSYNEQFF. The CDR3 nucleotides read TGCAGCGTAGGAGACGGACTAGGCTCCTACAATGAGCAGTTCTTC.

The chain uses TRBV5-6 and TRBJ2-3; TRBD2 agrees at 7 bases. Per the germline V gene, CDR1 is SGHDT and CDR2 is YYEEEE. The trim removed 0 bases at V and 1 base at J, leaving 5 bases unmatched. The CDR3 is made up of 16 amino acids. The CDR3 DNA sequence: TGTGCCAGCAGCTTGGAATCGGGACTACGCACAGATACGCAGTATTTT. Translation: CASSLESGLRTDTQYF.

The gene calls are TRBV12-3 or TRBV12-4 and TRBJ1-2; 8 nucleotides line up with TRBD1. The CDR3 loop spans 15 amino acids. V was clipped by 2 bases and J by 3 bases; unmatched bases: 5. This CDR3 is CASSLRQGAYYGYTF. The CDR3 region has the DNA TGTGCCAGCAGTTTAAGGCAGGGGGCTTACTATGGCTACACCTTC.

The chain combines TRBV5-1 with TRBJ2-3, with 8 bases aligning to TRBD2. J gave up 5 bases and V 4 bases, and 12 bases lay outside the gene matches. CDR1 is SGHRS, CDR2 YFSETQ, per germline. CDR3 length: 16 residues. The CDR3 bases are TGCGCCAGCAGCCCGGCGGGAAGCGGGGGCCGAGATACGCAGTATTTT. This gives the protein CASSPAGSGGRDTQYF. The entire variable domain, with the rest obtained from reference TRBV5-1 and TRBJ2-3, is as follows: KAGVTQTPRYLIKTRGQQVTLSCSPISGHRSVSWYQQTPGQGLQFLFEYFSETQRNKGNFPGRFSGRQFSNSRSEMNVSTLELGDSALYLCASSPAGSGGRDTQYFGPGTRLTVL.